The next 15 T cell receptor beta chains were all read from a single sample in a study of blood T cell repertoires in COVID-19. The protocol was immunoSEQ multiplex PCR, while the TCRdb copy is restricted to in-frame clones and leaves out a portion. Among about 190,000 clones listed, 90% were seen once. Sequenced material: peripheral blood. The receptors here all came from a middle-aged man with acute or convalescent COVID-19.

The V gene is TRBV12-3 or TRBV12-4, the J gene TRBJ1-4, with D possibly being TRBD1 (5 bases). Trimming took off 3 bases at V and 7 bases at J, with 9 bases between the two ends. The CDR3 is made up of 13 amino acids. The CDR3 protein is CASSFGGVEKLFF. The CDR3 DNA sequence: TGTGCCAGCAGTTTTGGAGGGGTTGAAAAACTGTTTTTT.

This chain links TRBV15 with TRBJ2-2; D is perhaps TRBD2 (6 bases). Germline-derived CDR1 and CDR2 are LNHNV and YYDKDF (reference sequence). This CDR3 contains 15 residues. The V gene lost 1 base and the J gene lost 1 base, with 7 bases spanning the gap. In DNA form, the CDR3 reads TGTGCCACCAGCAGAGGGAGGGAGAACACCGGGGAGCTGTTTTTT. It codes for CATSRGRENTGELFF.

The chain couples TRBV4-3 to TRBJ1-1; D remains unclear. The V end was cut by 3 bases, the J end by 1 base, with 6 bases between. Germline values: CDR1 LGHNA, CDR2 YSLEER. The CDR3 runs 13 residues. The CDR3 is CASSHTANTEAFF. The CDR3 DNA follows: TGCGCCAGCAGCCACACAGCGAACACTGAAGCTTTCTTT.

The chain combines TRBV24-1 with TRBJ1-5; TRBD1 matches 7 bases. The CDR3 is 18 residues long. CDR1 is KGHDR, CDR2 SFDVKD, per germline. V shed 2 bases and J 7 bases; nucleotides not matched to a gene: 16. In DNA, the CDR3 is TGTGCCACCAGTGATTCCGGGAGACAGGGCTCGGTCTGGCAGCCCCAGCATTTT. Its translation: CATSDSGRQGSVWQPQHF.

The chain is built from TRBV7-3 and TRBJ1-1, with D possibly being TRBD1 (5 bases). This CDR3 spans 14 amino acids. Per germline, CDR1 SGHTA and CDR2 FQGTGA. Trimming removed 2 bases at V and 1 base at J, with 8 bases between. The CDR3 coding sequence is TGTGCCAGCAGCTTAGGGGGGAGGAACACTGAAGCTTTCTTT. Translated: CASSLGGRNTEAFF.

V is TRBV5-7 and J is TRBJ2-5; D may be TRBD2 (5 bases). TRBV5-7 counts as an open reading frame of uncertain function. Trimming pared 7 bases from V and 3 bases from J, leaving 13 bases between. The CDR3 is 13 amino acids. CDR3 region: CASSSKEEETQYF. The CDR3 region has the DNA TGTGCCAGCTCTTCCAAGGAGGAAGAGACCCAGTACTTC.

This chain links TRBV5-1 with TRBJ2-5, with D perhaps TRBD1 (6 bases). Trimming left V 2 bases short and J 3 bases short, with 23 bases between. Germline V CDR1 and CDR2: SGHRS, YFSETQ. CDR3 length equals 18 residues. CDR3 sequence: CASSLGTVNRVLKETQYF. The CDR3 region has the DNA TGCGCCAGCAGCTTAGGGACGGTGAACAGGGTCCTCAAAGAGACCCAGTACTTC.

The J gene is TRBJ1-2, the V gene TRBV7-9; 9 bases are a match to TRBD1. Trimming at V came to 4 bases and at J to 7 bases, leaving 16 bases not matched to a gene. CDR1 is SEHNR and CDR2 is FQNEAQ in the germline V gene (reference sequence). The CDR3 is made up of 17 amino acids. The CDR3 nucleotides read TGTGCCAGCAGCTACATGACTCCGGGACAGGGTAGTCTTGGCTACACCTTC. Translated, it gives CASSYMTPGQGSLGYTF.

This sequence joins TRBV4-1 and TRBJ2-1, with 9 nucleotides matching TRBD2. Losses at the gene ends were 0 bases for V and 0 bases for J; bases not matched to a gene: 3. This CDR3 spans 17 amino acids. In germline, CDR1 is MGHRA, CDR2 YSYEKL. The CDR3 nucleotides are TGCGCCAGCAGCCAAGATACTAGCGGGTACTCCTACAATGAGCAGTTCTTC. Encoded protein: CASSQDTSGYSYNEQFF.

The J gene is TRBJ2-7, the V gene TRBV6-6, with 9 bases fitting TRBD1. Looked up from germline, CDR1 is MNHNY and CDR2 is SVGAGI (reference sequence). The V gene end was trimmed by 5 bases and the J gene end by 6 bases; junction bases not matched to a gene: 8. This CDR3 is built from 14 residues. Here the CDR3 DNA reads TGTGCCAGCAGTCGTCGGACAGGGGTCCTCGAGCAGTACTTC. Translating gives CASSRRTGVLEQYF.

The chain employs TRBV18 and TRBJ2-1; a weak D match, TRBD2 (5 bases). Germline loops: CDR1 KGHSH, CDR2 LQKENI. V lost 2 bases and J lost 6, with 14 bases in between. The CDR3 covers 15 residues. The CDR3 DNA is TGTGCCAGCTCACCAGAGGCGAGGGCTCGCAATGAGCAGTTCTTC. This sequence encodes CASSPEARARNEQFF. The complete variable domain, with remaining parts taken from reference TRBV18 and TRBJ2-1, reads NAGVMQNPRHLVRRRGQEARLRCSPMKGHSHVYWYRQLPEEGLKFMVYLQKENIIDESGMPKERFSAEFPKEGPSILRIQQVVRGDSAAYFCASSPEARARNEQFFGPGTRLTVL.

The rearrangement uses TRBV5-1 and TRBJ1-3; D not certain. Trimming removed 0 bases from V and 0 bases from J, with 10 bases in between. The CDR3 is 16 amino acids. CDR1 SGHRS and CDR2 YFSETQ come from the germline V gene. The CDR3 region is CASSLDAGVSGNTIYF. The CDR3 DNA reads TGCGCCAGCAGCTTGGACGCAGGCGTCTCTGGAAACACCATATATTTT.

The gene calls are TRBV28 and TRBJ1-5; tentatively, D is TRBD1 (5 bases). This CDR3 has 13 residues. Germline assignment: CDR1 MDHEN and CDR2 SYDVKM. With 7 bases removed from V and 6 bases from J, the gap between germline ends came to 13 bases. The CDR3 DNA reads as TGTGCCAGCATCCGGGGGGTGGGTCAGCCCCAGCATTTT. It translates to CASIRGVGQPQHF.

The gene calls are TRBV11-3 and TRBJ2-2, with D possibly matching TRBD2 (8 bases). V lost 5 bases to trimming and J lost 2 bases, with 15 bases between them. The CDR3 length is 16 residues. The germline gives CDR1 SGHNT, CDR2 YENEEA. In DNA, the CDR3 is TGTGCCAGCAGCCGGGAGGGGGCGGTTAACACCGGGGAGCTGTTTTTT. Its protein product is CASSREGAVNTGELFF.

CDR3 sequence reads: CASSQDPSGQPESEAFF. In DNA form, the CDR3 reads TGTGCCAGCAGCCAGGACCCGTCGGGACAACCCGAATCTGAAGCTTTCTTT. The genes are TRBV3-1 (or the pseudogene TRBV3-2) and TRBJ1-1; possibly TRBD1 for D (6 bases). The CDR3 has 17 residues. CDR1 is LGHDT, CDR2 YNNKEL, per germline (reference sequence). Trimming removed 3 bases at V and 6 bases at J, with 23 bases between.